A selection of T cell receptor beta chains follows, all from one sample in a study of long-term antiretroviral therapy in people with HIV. Only in-frame clones appear in the TCRdb table, and some are missing; sequencing was by immunoSEQ multiplex PCR. The sample shows around 20,000 clones, roughly 78% of them seen only once. The source was unsorted PBMCs, collected at the start of antiretroviral therapy, before treatment. The receptors were gathered from a man in his late teens or twenties with HIV. The CDR3 runs from the conserved cysteine through the conserved F or W. D genes are given only for firm matches. Size tells how often a clone was seen (once, few, many) or the class of an expanded clone, and some rows leave it out.

abundance	j_gene	d_gene	v_gene	CDR3aa	CDR3nt
medium-sized	TRBJ2-1	.	TRBV11-2	CASSLVCGIECGFVDEQFF	TGTGCCAGCAGCTTAGTATGCGGAATAGAATGCGGTTTTGTCGATGAGCAGTTCTTC
.	TRBJ1-5	.	TRBV7-9	CASSLWVGGSNQPQHF	TGTGCCAGCAGCTTATGGGTTGGTGGTAGCAATCAGCCCCAGCATTTT
.	TRBJ1-1	.	TRBV6-5	CASSRDGGEGTEAFF	TGTGCCAGCAGTCGGGACGGAGGGGAGGGCACTGAAGCTTTCTTT
.	TRBJ2-3	.	TRBV10-3	CAINPDPTDTQYF	TGTGCCATCAATCCTGATCCTACAGATACGCAGTATTTT
.	TRBJ1-4	.	TRBV4-3	CASSQGDAGNLFF	TGCGCCAGCAGCCAAGGGGACGCGGGTAATCTGTTTTTT
.	TRBJ2-1	TRBD1	TRBV6-5	CASSKDRVRGNEQFF	TGTGCCAGCAGTAAAGACAGGGTAAGGGGCAATGAGCAGTTCTTC
.	TRBJ1-1	.	TRBV27	CASSLSSTGRLAAFF	TGTGCCAGCAGTTTATCTTCCACAGGGAGGCTTGCAGCTTTCTTT
.	TRBJ1-1	.	TRBV25-1	CASSGPISEAFF	TGTGCCAGCAGTGGGCCAATTTCTGAAGCTTTCTTT
few	TRBJ1-2	.	TRBV14	CASRHTHDGFYGYTF	TGTGCCAGCAGACACACACATGACGGATTTTATGGCTACACCTTC
.	TRBJ2-2	.	TRBV6-6	CASSYLNTGELFF	TGTGCCAGCAGTTATTTAAACACCGGGGAGCTGTTTTTT
.	TRBJ2-2	.	TRBV6-6	CASSYLNTGELFF	TGTGCCAGCAGTTATTTGAACACCGGGGAGCTGTTTTTT
.	TRBJ2-3	.	TRBV18	CASSPRPAAFTDTQYF	TGTGCCAGCTCACCACGACCAGCAGCCTTCACAGATACGCAGTATTTT
.	TRBJ2-1	.	TRBV28	CASSTTRHYEQFF	TGTGCCAGCAGCACGACTAGACACTATGAGCAGTTCTTC
.	TRBJ2-7	.	TRBV6-4	CASSDPPLGEQYF	TGTGCCAGCAGTGACCCCCCACTGGGCGAGCAGTACTTC
.	TRBJ2-1	.	TRBV2	CASMSISSYNEQFF	TGTGCCAGCATGTCGATCAGCTCCTACAATGAGCAGTTCTTC
.	TRBJ1-1	.	TRBV6-5	CASSYGAGDTEAFF	TGTGCCAGCAGTTACGGGGCCGGGGACACTGAAGCTTTCTTT
.	TRBJ2-7	.	TRBV19	CASSMGGPGEQYF	TGTGCCAGTAGTATGGGGGGCCCCGGCGAGCAGTACTTC
.	TRBJ2-4	.	TRBV19	CASSETQNIQYF	TGTGCCAGTAGTGAAACCCAAAACATTCAGTACTTC
.	TRBJ1-5	.	TRBV19	CASSYTGGWGQPQHF	TGTGCCAGTAGTTATACGGGGGGCTGGGGTCAGCCCCAGCATTTT
.	TRBJ2-7	.	TRBV7-2	CASSLRSNYEQYF	TGTGCCAGCAGCTTACGCTCTAACTACGAGCAGTACTTC
.	TRBJ2-3	.	TRBV5-1	CASSWAGELGSGTQYF	TGCGCCAGCAGCTGGGCCGGTGAGCTGGGCTCGGGGACGCAGTATTTT
.	TRBJ2-1	.	TRBV19	CASSIGGGPYNEQFF	TGTGCCAGTAGTATAGGAGGGGGACCCTACAATGAGCAGTTCTTC
.	TRBJ2-2	TRBD2	TRBV7-9	CASSLPSGYTGELFF	TGTGCCAGCAGCTTACCTAGCGGGTACACCGGGGAGCTGTTTTTT
.	TRBJ2-7	TRBD2	TRBV6-6	CASSKSGSYEQYF	TGTGCCAGCAGCAAAAGCGGGAGTTACGAGCAGTACTTC
.	TRBJ2-2	TRBD2	TRBV6-1	CASSGLAGGRTGELFF	TGTGCCAGCAGTGGACTAGCGGGAGGGCGAACCGGGGAGCTGTTTTTT
.	TRBJ2-7	TRBD2	TRBV6-5	CASSSIAGGREQYF	TGTGCCAGCAGTTCTATAGCGGGAGGGCGCGAGCAGTACTTC
.	TRBJ2-3	TRBD1	TRBV5-1	CASSLGGQGADTQYF	TGCGCCAGCAGCTTAGGCGGACAGGGCGCAGATACGCAGTATTTT
.	TRBJ2-7	.	TRBV5-4	CASSRTVSSYEQYF	TGTGCCAGCAGCAGGACTGTTAGCTCCTACGAGCAGTACTTC
.	TRBJ1-5	.	TRBV28	CASNPESLGQPQHF	TGTGCCAGCAACCCTGAGTCATTGGGTCAGCCCCAGCATTTT
.	TRBJ2-7	.	TRBV6-6	CASSSGVAEQYF	TGTGCCAGCAGCTCCGGGGTGGCCGAGCAGTACTTC
.	TRBJ2-3	.	TRBV4-1	CASSQDEGPDTQYF	TGCGCCAGCAGCCAAGATGAGGGCCCCGATACGCAGTATTTT
few	TRBJ2-1	TRBD2	TRBV28	CASSQGLAEYNEQFF	TGTGCCAGCAGCCAGGGACTAGCGGAGTACAATGAGCAGTTCTTC
.	TRBJ2-7	TRBD2	TRBV30	CAWSVLAGFHEQYF	TGTGCCTGGAGCGTACTAGCGGGATTTCACGAGCAGTACTTC
medium-sized	TRBJ2-5	.	TRBV10-2	CASSERNLASETQYF	TGCGCCAGCAGTGAAAGAAATCTAGCCTCCGAGACCCAGTACTTC
.	TRBJ2-1	TRBD2	TRBV7-8	CASSLLASGDNEQFF	TGTGCCAGCAGCCTCTTGGCTAGCGGAGACAATGAGCAGTTCTTC
few	TRBJ2-7	.	TRBV27	CASSPTKVWEQYF	TGTGCCAGCAGCCCGACGAAGGTCTGGGAGCAGTACTTC
.	TRBJ1-2	.	TRBV28	CASSRRGPNYGYTF	TGTGCCAGCAGCCGGCGGGGGCCAAACTATGGCTACACCTTC
.	TRBJ1-2	.	TRBV25-1	CASSAGPGYTF	TGTGCCAGCAGTGCTGGGCCGGGCTACACCTTC
.	TRBJ1-2	.	TRBV30	CAWTEGMAGYTF	TGTGCCTGGACTGAAGGGATGGCGGGCTACACCTTC